This T cell receptor (beta chain) was sequenced for a study of T cells in Graves' hyperthyroidism and ophthalmopathy. General study results and limits: Before onset, ophthalmopathy was predicted by the model a median around 6 months earlier. Most thyroid clonotypes with frequency above 0.001 were detected in blood.

The sample holds many counts of this clonotype. The antigen is not known. Ophthalmopathy cases scored 3 or more on the Clinical Activity Score and 4 or more on NOSPECS grade, with duration below 3 months. TCR beta CDR3 regions were amplified from RNA transcripts. The HTBI primer set drove a first-round RT-PCR of the TCR CDR3. Each CDR3 protein is one row after TCRdb ran MiXCR on the multiplex PCR reads. The data show about 640,000 distinct CDR3 sequences, about 14% seen once. The ends lost 5 bases at V and 8 bases at J; junction bases unmatched: 10. CDR1 and CDR2 (germline): MNHNS, SASEGT. This CDR3 comprises 15 residues.

This receptor was identified in a woman between 50 and 59 years old with Graves' ophthalmopathy. The material sequenced was blood. The chain has TRBV6-1 and TRBJ2-1, with 9 positions matching TRBD1. The CDR3 nucleotides read TGTGCCAGCAGTTTGACAGGGGGGCTGGTCTATGAGCAGTTCTTC. Translation gives CASSLTGGLVYEQFF.